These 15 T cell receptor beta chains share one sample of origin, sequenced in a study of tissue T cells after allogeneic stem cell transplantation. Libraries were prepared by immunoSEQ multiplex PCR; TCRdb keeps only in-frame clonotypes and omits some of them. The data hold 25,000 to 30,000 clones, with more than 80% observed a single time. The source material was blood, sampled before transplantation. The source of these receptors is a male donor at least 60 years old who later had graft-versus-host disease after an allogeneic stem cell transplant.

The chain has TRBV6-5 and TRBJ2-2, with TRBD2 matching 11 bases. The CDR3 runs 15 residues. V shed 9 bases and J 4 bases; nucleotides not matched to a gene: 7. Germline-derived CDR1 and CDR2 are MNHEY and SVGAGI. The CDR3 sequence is CARLAGGLTTGELFF. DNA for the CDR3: TGTGCCAGGTTAGCGGGGGGGCTGACCACCGGGGAGCTGTTTTTT.

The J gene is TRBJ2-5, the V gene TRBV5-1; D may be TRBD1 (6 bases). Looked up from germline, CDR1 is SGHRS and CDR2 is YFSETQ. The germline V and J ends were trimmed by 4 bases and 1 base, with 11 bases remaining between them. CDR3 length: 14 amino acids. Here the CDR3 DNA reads TGCGCCAGCAGCACGGACAGCTCCCAAGAGACCCAGTACTTC. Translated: CASSTDSSQETQYF.

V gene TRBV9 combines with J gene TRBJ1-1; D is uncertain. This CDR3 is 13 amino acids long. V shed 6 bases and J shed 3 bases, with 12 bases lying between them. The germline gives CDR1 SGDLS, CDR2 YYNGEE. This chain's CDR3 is CASTNSLDTEAFF. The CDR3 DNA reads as TGTGCCAGCACCAACTCATTGGACACTGAAGCTTTCTTT.

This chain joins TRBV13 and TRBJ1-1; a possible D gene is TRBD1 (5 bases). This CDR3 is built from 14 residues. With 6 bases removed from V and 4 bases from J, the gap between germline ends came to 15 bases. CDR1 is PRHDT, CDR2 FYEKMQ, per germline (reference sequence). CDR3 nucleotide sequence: TGTGCCAGCAGTCAAAGAGGGGAGGGCACTGAAGCTTTCTTT. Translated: CASSQRGEGTEAFF. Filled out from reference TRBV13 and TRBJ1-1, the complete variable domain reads AAGVIQSPRHLIKEKRETATLKCYPIPRHDTVYWYQQGPGQDPQFLISFYEKMQSDKGSIPDRFSAQQFSDYHSELNMSSLELGDSALYFCASSQRGEGTEAFFGQGTRLTVV.

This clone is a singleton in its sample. CDR3 nucleotides: TGCGCCAGCAGCCTCCGGGACCTAAATGAAAAACTGTTTTTT. This translates into CASSLRDLNEKLFF. The chain recombines TRBV4-1 with TRBJ1-4, with TRBD1 as a possible D gene (5 bases). In germline, CDR1 is MGHRA, CDR2 YSYEKL. The V and J ends lost 4 bases and 5 bases respectively, with 11 bases between them. CDR3 length equals 14 residues.

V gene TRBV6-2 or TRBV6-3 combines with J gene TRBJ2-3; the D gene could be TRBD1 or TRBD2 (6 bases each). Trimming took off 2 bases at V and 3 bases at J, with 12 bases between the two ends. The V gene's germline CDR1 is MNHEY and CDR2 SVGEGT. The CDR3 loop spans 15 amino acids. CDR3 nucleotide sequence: TGTGCCAGCAGTTACGAGGGGGGAAATACAGATACGCAGTATTTT. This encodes CASSYEGGNTDTQYF.

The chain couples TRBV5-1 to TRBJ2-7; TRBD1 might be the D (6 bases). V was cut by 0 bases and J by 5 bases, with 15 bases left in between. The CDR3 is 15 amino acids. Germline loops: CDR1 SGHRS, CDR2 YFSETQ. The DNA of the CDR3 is TGCGCCAGCAGCTTGGAGGCTCAGGGGTCGCACGAGCAGTACTTC. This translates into CASSLEAQGSHEQYF.

The CDR3 DNA sequence: TGTGCCAGCAGCCCGGGACTAGCGGGGGGGCCGGGCACAGATACGCAGTATTTT. It translates to CASSPGLAGGPGTDTQYF. The chain joins TRBV10-3 to TRBJ2-3; 16 bases map to TRBD2. With V trimmed by 10 bases and J by 1 base, 11 bases remained unmatched. CDR3 length equals 18 residues. Per germline, CDR1 ENHRY and CDR2 SYGVKD.

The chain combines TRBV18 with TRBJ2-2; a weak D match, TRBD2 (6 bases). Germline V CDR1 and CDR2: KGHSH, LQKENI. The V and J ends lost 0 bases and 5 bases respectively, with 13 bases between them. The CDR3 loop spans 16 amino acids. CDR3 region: CASSPPFGSGTGELFF. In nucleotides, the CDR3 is TGTGCCAGCTCACCACCCTTCGGGAGTGGTACCGGGGAGCTGTTTTTT. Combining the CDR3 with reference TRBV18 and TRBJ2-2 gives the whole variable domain NAGVMQNPRHLVRRRGQEARLRCSPMKGHSHVYWYRQLPEEGLKFMVYLQKENIIDESGMPKERFSAEFPKEGPSILRIQQVVRGDSAAYFCASSPPFGSGTGELFFGEGSRLTVL.

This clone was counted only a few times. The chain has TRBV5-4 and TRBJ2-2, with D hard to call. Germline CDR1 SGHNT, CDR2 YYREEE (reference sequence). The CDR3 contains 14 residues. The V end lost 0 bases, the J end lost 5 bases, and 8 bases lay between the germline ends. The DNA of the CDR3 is TGTGCCAGCAGCTTGGTTTCAGAAACCGGGGAGCTGTTTTTT. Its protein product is CASSLVSETGELFF.

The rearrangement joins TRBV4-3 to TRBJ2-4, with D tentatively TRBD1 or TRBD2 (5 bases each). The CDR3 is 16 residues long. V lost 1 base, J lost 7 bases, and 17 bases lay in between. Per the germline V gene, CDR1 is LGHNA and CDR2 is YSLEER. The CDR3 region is CASSQGRGLIMNIQYF. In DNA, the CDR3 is TGCGCCAGCAGCCAAGGACGGGGCCTAATTATGAACATTCAGTACTTC.

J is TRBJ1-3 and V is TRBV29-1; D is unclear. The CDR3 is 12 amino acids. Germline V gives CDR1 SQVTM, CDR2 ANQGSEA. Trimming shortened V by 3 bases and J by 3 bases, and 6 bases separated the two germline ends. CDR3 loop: CSVDHGGNTIYF. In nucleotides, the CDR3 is TGCAGCGTTGATCACGGTGGAAACACCATATATTTT.

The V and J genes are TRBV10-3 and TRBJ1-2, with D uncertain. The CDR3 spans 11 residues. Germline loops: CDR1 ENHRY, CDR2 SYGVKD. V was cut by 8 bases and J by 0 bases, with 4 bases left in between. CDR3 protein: CAISPNYGYTF. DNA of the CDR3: TGTGCCATCTCCCCTAACTATGGCTACACCTTC.

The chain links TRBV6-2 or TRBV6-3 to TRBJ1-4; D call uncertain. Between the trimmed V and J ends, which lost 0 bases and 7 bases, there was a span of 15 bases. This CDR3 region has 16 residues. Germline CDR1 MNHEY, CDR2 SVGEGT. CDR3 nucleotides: TGTGCCAGCAGTTACTCGATGGGGAGATCAAGTGAAAAACTGTTTTTT. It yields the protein CASSYSMGRSSEKLFF.

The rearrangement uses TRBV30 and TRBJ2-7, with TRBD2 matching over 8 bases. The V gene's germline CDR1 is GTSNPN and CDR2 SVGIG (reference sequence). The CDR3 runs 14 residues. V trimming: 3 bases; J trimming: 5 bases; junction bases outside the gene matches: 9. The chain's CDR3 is CAWSIPGRVNEQYF. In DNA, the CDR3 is TGTGCCTGGAGCATCCCCGGGAGGGTGAACGAGCAGTACTTC.